This TCR beta chain was sequenced in a study of OX40 agonist ivuxolimab in advanced cancers. Looking at the study overall: Clinicians treated patients with ivuxolimab, an agonistic anti-OX40 (CD134) antibody. Patients treated during dose escalation were battling hepatocellular carcinoma, melanoma, renal cell or head and neck cancer.

Remarks on this clone: Its target is not known.

The CDR3 runs 16 residues. Germline CDR1 MGHRA, CDR2 YSYEKL. The trim removed 3 bases at V and 3 bases at J, leaving 10 bases unmatched. Blood draws occurred at baseline, cycle 4 day 1, and cycle 7 day 1. Study results and limitations: Averaging showed that CD8+ T cells had more expanded clones than CD4+ did.

TCRdb's table, derived via immunoSEQ multiplex PCR, lists solely in-frame clones and lacks some. The sample has about 32,000 clones; about 86% are singletons. This sequence joins TRBV4-1 and TRBJ2-7; 8 positions match TRBD1. The sample here was CD4+ or CD8+ T cells sorted from blood, taken in a trial of the OX40 agonist ivuxolimab. This receptor was taken from an adult with an advanced solid tumor such as melanoma, head and neck, liver or kidney cancer. CDR3 protein: CASSQIGQGTHYEQYF. The CDR3 bases are TGCGCCAGCAGCCAGATTGGACAGGGTACTCACTACGAGCAGTACTTC.